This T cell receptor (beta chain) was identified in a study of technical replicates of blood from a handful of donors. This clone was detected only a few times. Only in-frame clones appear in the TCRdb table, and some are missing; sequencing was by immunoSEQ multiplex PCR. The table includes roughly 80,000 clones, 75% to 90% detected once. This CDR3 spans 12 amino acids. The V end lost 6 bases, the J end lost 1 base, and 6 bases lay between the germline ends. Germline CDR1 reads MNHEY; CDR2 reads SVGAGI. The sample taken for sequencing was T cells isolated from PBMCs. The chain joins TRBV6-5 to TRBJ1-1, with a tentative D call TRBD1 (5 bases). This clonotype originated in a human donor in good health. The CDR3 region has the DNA TGTGCCAGCAGCCAGGGGAACACTGAAGCTTTCTTT. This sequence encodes CASSQGNTEAFF.